A single sample gave rise to the 14 T cell receptor beta chains below, sequenced in a study of shared clonotypes between healthy human individuals. This table comes from immunoSEQ multiplex PCR, and its TCRdb copy is limited to in-frame clones, with some not included. This table holds 1.4 million to 1.5 million clones, 96% found once. Material: naive CD4+ T cells sorted from blood. Subset described: CD45RA+ positively selected. The receptors stem from a man aged 30 to 39 in good health.

The rearrangement joins TRBV7-6 to TRBJ2-5, with 9 bases fitting TRBD1. The CDR3 is 18 amino acids. With 3 bases clipped from V and 4 bases from J, the junction kept 15 bases outside the gene matches. In germline, CDR1 is SGHVS, CDR2 FNYEAQ. DNA of the CDR3: TGTGCCAGCAGCTTGTTCGGCGGGACAGGGAGGGTCATAGAGACCCAGTACTTC. It codes for CASSLFGGTGRVIETQYF.

V usage is TRBV9 and J usage is TRBJ1-5, with D perhaps TRBD1 (6 bases). The germline V gene has CDR1 SGDLS and CDR2 YYNGEE. The CDR3 is 13 residues long. V was shortened by 4 bases and J by 4 bases, with 9 bases between the two germline ends. In nucleotides, the CDR3 is TGTGCCAGCAGCAGGGACATAAATCAGCCCCAGCATTTT. Residues: CASSRDINQPQHF. Full variable domain (rest looked up from reference TRBV9 and TRBJ1-5): DSGVTQTPKHLITATGQRVTLRCSPRSGDLSVYWYQQSLDQGLQFLIQYYNGEERAKGNILERFSAQQFPDLHSELNLSSLELGDSALYFCASSRDINQPQHFGDGTRLSIL.

The chain recombines TRBV5-4 with TRBJ2-5; possibly TRBD1 for D (5 bases). The V gene's germline CDR1 is SGHNT and CDR2 YYREEE (reference sequence). V lost 4 bases and J lost 2, with 12 bases in between. There are 14 residues in the CDR3. DNA of the CDR3: TGTGCCAGCAGCGGGCAGGGCCTACAAGAGACCCAGTACTTC. Translation: CASSGQGLQETQYF.

The chain has TRBV6-6 and TRBJ1-5; D not resolved. Trimming removed 4 bases from V and 3 bases from J, with 7 bases in between. The CDR3 is 13 residues long. The V gene's germline CDR1 is MNHNY and CDR2 SVGAGI (reference sequence). CDR3 bases: TGTGCCAGCAGTTCATCCTTCAATCAGCCCCAGCATTTT. Residues: CASSSSFNQPQHF.

This chain joins TRBV28 and TRBJ2-1, with 11 positions matching TRBD2. V lost 5 bases, J lost 3 bases, and 3 bases stayed unmatched. The V gene's germline CDR1 is MDHEN and CDR2 SYDVKM. The CDR3 is made up of 15 amino acids. CDR3 amino acids: CASSLAGGLYNEQFF. In nucleotides, the CDR3 is TGTGCCAGCAGTCTAGCGGGAGGCCTCTACAATGAGCAGTTCTTC.

V is TRBV20-1 and J is TRBJ2-1; the D gene is possibly TRBD1 (6 bases). Trimming took off 4 bases at V and 6 bases at J, with 7 bases between the two ends. CDR1 and CDR2 from the germline V gene are DFQATT and SNEGSKA (reference sequence). The CDR3 has 11 residues. CDR3 loop: CSANRVNEQFF. The CDR3 region has the DNA TGCAGTGCTAACAGGGTCAATGAGCAGTTCTTC.

Of note for this clone: At the DNA level, this CDR3 is encoded by other sequences in the same sample as well. The chain couples TRBV27 to TRBJ2-6; D possibly matches TRBD1 or TRBD2 (5 bases each). Germline-derived CDR1 and CDR2 are MNHEY and SMNVEV (reference sequence). V lost 2 bases to trimming and J lost 2 bases, with 7 bases between them. CDR3 length: 15 residues. The CDR3 reads CASSLRGAGANVLTF. CDR3 nucleotides: TGTGCCAGCAGTTTAAGAGGGGCTGGGGCCAACGTCCTGACTTTC.

In regard to this clone: The same CDR3 arises from other DNA sequences in this sample as well. The chain joins TRBV5-1 to TRBJ2-1; 14 nucleotides align to TRBD2. J gave up 3 bases and V 4 bases, and 3 bases lay outside the gene matches. The germline CDR1 and CDR2 sequences are SGHRS and YFSETQ. The CDR3 has 16 amino acids. As DNA, the CDR3 is TGCGCCAGCAGCCCCGGACTAGCGGGGGGCTACAATGAGCAGTTCTTC. Amino acid sequence: CASSPGLAGGYNEQFF.

Only one count was recorded for this clone. The V gene is TRBV7-8, the J gene TRBJ2-7; no clear D gene. Per germline, CDR1 SGHVS and CDR2 FQNEAQ. The CDR3 covers 12 residues. V lost 3 bases and J lost 2, with 5 bases in between. CDR3 residues: CASSLGTYEQYF. Written as DNA, the CDR3 is TGTGCCAGCAGCTTGGGGACCTACGAGCAGTACTTC.

The chain carries TRBV19 and TRBJ2-1; 12 bases are a match to TRBD2. Losses at the gene ends were 5 bases for V and 1 base for J; bases not matched to a gene: 6. This CDR3 spans 17 amino acids. Germline V gene lookup returns CDR1 LNHDA and CDR2 SQIVND (reference sequence). Here the CDR3 DNA reads TGTGCCAGTAGTTCTAGCGGGAGGGCCCCTTCCTACAATGAGCAGTTCTTC. It is translated as CASSSSGRAPSYNEQFF. The whole variable domain, filled in from reference TRBV19 and TRBJ2-1, reads DGGITQSPKYLFRKEGQNVTLSCEQNLNHDAMYWYRQDPGQGLRLIYYSQIVNDFQKGDIAEGYSVSREKKESFPLTVTSAQKNPTAFYLCASSSSGRAPSYNEQFFGPGTRLTVL.

This chain joins TRBV18 and TRBJ2-7; no firm D call. The CDR3 runs 12 residues. The V gene's germline CDR1 is KGHSH and CDR2 LQKENI. V lost 2 bases and J lost 9, with 11 bases in between. The CDR3 sequence is CASSPGDFRQYF. CDR3 DNA: TGTGCCAGCTCACCAGGTGATTTTCGGCAGTACTTC.

The chain recombines TRBV21-1 with TRBJ2-2; the listed D gene, TRBD2, was not tested against the DNA. TRBV21-1 is designated a pseudogene. The CDR3 extends over 19 amino acids. CDR3 in amino acids: CASSKVRKLAGANTGELFF. DNA for the CDR3: TGTGCCAGCAGCAAAGTGAGGAAACTAGCGGGAGCGAACACCGGGGAGCTGTTTTTT.

The V gene is TRBV9, the J gene TRBJ2-2; D possibly corresponds to TRBD2 (5 bases). V dropped 0 bases and J dropped 7 bases, with 13 bases sitting between them. CDR1 and CDR2 from the germline V gene are SGDLS and YYNGEE. The CDR3 is made up of 15 amino acids. CDR3 region: CASSVVGGGLGELFF. The CDR3 DNA sequence: TGTGCCAGCAGCGTAGTAGGAGGCGGGCTCGGGGAGCTGTTTTTT.

The chain combines TRBV15 with TRBJ2-7; a possible D gene is TRBD2 (5 bases). Germline V gene data show CDR1 as LNHNV and CDR2 as YYDKDF (reference sequence). Between the trimmed V and J ends, which lost 2 bases and 0 bases, there was a span of 14 bases. The CDR3 consists of 16 residues. Here the CDR3 DNA reads TGTGCCACCAGCAGATCTCGCGGGCGGCCCTCCTACGAGCAGTACTTC. It yields the protein CATSRSRGRPSYEQYF.